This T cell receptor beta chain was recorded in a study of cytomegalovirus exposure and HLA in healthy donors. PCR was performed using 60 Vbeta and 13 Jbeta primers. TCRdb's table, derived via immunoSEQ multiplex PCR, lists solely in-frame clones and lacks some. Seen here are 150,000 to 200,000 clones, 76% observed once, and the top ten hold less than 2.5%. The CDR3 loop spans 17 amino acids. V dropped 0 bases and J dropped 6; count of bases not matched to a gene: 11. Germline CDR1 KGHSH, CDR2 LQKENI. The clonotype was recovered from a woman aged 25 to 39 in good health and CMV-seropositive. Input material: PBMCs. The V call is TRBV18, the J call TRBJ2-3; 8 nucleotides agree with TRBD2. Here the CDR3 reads CASSPPGGGGPGDTQYF. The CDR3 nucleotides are TGTGCCAGCTCACCACCAGGAGGCGGGGGGCCAGGTGATACGCAGTATTTT. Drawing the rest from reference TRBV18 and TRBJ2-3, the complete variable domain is NAGVMQNPRHLVRRRGQEARLRCSPMKGHSHVYWYRQLPEEGLKFMVYLQKENIIDESGMPKERFSAEFPKEGPSILRIQQVVRGDSAAYFCASSPPGGGGPGDTQYFGPGTRLTVL.